This T cell receptor beta chain was identified in a study of T cells after yellow fever vaccination. Findings of the study overall: Repertoires obtained by FACS sorting could include abundant clonotypes that entered as contaminants from the bulk population.

By sample share, this clonotype is medium-sized (0.01 to 0.1%). In germline, CDR1 is MGHRA, CDR2 YSYEKL. This CDR3 comprises 15 residues. V lost 2 bases, J lost 6 bases, and 16 bases lay in between. UMIs were added to TCR cDNA along with a universal primer site when it was made by 5'RACE template switching. Each CDR3 protein is one row after TCRdb ran MiXCR on the 5' RACE reads. The sample comprises about 14,000 distinct CDR3 sequences, 7.3% of which are singletons, and roughly 1.6% rests with the top ten. This specimen was PBMCs, either bulk or a sorted T-cell subset (CD4+, CD8+, memory, or dextramer-sorted; not recorded which), taken on the day of the yellow fever booster vaccination. The rearrangement uses TRBV4-1 and TRBJ1-1; a weak D match, TRBD1 (6 bases). This clonotype was sampled from a man in his late teens or twenties who received the YFV17D yellow fever vaccine. The CDR3 DNA reads TGCGCCAGCAGCCAAATCGTACAGGGTGTACCTGAAGCTTTCTTT. It yields the protein CASSQIVQGVPEAFF.